What follows are 17 T cell receptor beta chains derived from one specimen sequenced in a study of T cells after yellow fever vaccination. Each CDR3 protein is one row after TCRdb ran MiXCR on the 5' RACE reads. In the table there are roughly 300,000 distinct CDR3 sequences, roughly 8.3% of which are singletons. The source was PBMCs, collected about 49 days after the first yellow fever vaccination. These TCRs come from a man between 18 and 35 years old who received the YFV17D yellow fever vaccine.

This clonotype was seen more than once but under ten times. The chain combines TRBV7-8 with TRBJ2-7, with 9 nucleotides matching TRBD1. CDR1 is SGHVS, CDR2 FQNEAQ, per germline. The CDR3 is 16 residues long. With V trimmed by 1 base and J by 4 bases, 8 bases remained unmatched. CDR3 protein: CASSLVPPGQGYEQYV. The DNA of the CDR3 is TGTGCCAGCAGCTTAGTGCCCCCGGGACAGGGTTACGAGCAGTACGTC.

V and J are TRBV5-1 and TRBJ2-5; TRBD1 matches 8 bases. Germline V gene sequence: CDR1 SGHRS, CDR2 YFSETQ. Germline trimming cut 3 bases from V and 3 bases from J; bases unmatched to any gene: 4. There are 14 residues in the CDR3. CDR3 in amino acids: CASSSQQGEETQYF. The CDR3 DNA reads TGCGCCAGCAGCTCGCAACAGGGGGAAGAGACCCAGTACTTC.

This clonotype was recorded many times. The V gene is TRBV12-3 or TRBV12-4, the J gene TRBJ1-1, with a weak D call TRBD1 (5 bases). The CDR3 extends over 13 amino acids. Trimming pared 2 bases from V and 4 bases from J, leaving 8 bases between. CDR3 loop: CASSLRGGTEAFF. The CDR3 coding sequence is TGTGCCAGCAGTTTAAGGGGAGGCACTGAAGCTTTCTTT.

There are many counts of this clonotype. The chain joins TRBV7-2 to TRBJ2-7; D is unresolved. V was clipped by 5 bases and J by 0 bases, with 5 bases between them. Germline CDR1 SGHTA, CDR2 FQGNSA. The CDR3 is 12 residues long. The CDR3 reads CASSTPSYEQYF. The CDR3, as DNA: TGTGCCAGCAGCACGCCCTCCTACGAGCAGTACTTC.

The chain is built from TRBV20-1 and TRBJ2-7, with D hard to call. Germline V gene data show CDR1 as DFQATT and CDR2 as SNEGSKA (reference sequence). This CDR3 is built from 15 residues. V lost 0 bases and J lost 4, with 16 bases in between. The CDR3, as DNA: TGCAGTGCTAGAGATAACCGCGGACGGATATACGAGCAGTACTTC. Protein product: CSARDNRGRIYEQYF.

In this sample, this clonotype turned up many times. This chain connects TRBV10-3 to TRBJ2-1, with 7 bases identical to TRBD2. This CDR3 has 16 amino acids. V lost 10 bases to trimming and J lost 3 bases; unmatched junction nucleotides: 15. CDR1 ENHRY and CDR2 SYGVKD come from the germline V gene. The CDR3 nucleotides read TGTGCCACCCAGGTAGGGGAGCGGGGACTCTACAATGAGCAGTTCTTC. This codes for CATQVGERGLYNEQFF.

This clonotype was counted between two and nine times. The rearrangement uses TRBV12-3 or TRBV12-4 and TRBJ2-2; TRBD2 agrees at 14 bases. There are 17 residues in the CDR3. The trim removed 1 base at V and 7 bases at J, leaving 5 bases unmatched. This CDR3 reads CASSLGTSGGPDGELFF. CDR3 nucleotides: TGTGCCAGCAGTTTAGGGACTAGCGGGGGGCCGGACGGGGAGCTGTTTTTT.

This clonotype was seen more than once but under ten times. The DNA of the CDR3 is TGTGCCAGCAGCTTAGCCCAACCTAGGGACCCAAGAGCTCAGCCCCAGCATTTT. Amino acid sequence: CASSLAQPRDPRAQPQHF. This chain uses TRBV7-2 with TRBJ1-5; maybe TRBD1 (5 bases). The CDR3 is made up of 18 amino acids. V was clipped by 0 bases and J by 6 bases, with 21 bases between them. In germline, CDR1 is SGHTA, CDR2 FQGNSA.

The chain links TRBV29-1 to TRBJ2-1, with D possibly called TRBD1 or TRBD2 (5 bases each). In germline, CDR1 is SQVTM, CDR2 ANQGSEA. Between the trimmed V and J ends, which lost 6 bases and 5 bases, there was a span of 17 bases. This CDR3 spans 14 amino acids. CDR3: CSVVTGTSDNEQFF. The CDR3 nucleotides are TGCAGCGTGGTCACCGGGACCTCGGACAATGAGCAGTTCTTC.

A few counts support this clonotype. This chain connects TRBV6-1 to TRBJ2-7, with D perhaps TRBD1 (6 bases). The germline V gene has CDR1 MNHNS and CDR2 SASEGT. The CDR3 runs to 13 residues. Trimming stripped 5 bases from V and 9 bases from J, with 17 bases between. The chain's CDR3 is CASSTGLLGTQYF. DNA of the CDR3: TGTGCCAGCAGTACAGGGCTCCTCGGGACGCAGTACTTC.

The rearrangement links TRBV7-2 to TRBJ1-1; the match to TRBD1 covers 8 bases. V shed 1 base, J shed 4 bases, and the junction held 5 bases outside the gene matches. Germline loops: CDR1 SGHTA, CDR2 FQGNSA. This CDR3 has 15 amino acids. The DNA of the CDR3 is TGTGCCAGCAGCTTAGTAAGAGGACAGGGCACTGAAGCTTTCTTT. It yields the protein CASSLVRGQGTEAFF.

The chain recombines TRBV7-3 with TRBJ2-5, with 8 positions matching TRBD2. The CDR3 contains 16 residues. Unmatched junction bases numbered 10, after V lost 0 bases and J lost 7 bases. CDR1 is SGHTA and CDR2 is FQGTGA in the germline V gene. The CDR3 region has the DNA TGTGCCAGCAGCTTAACTCTTGGAGCGGGGGCCGGGACCCAGTACTTC. Encoded protein: CASSLTLGAGAGTQYF.

This clonotype showed up just a few times. The chain employs TRBV5-1 and TRBJ2-2; TRBD2 is a possible D gene (6 bases). V dropped 4 bases and J dropped 1 base, with 11 bases sitting between them. This CDR3 spans 15 amino acids. Per the germline V gene, CDR1 is SGHRS and CDR2 is YFSETQ. The CDR3 nucleotides read TGCGCCAGCAGCCCCGGGACTCAGAACACCGGGGAGCTGTTTTTT. Residues: CASSPGTQNTGELFF.

This clonotype has just a few counts. This chain uses TRBV12-3 or TRBV12-4 with TRBJ1-6; D not resolved. Trimming removed 6 bases from V and 10 bases from J, with 13 bases in between. This CDR3 region has 13 residues. The CDR3 DNA is TGTGCCAGCAGCCGTATAGGTCTATCACCCCTCCACTTT. Amino acids: CASSRIGLSPLHF.

This clonotype was seen ten or more times. V usage is TRBV5-4 and J usage is TRBJ2-2; 12 bases are shared with TRBD2. Germline CDR1 and CDR2: SGHNT and YYREEE (reference sequence). The CDR3 sequence is 16 residues long. V shed 5 bases and J 4 bases; nucleotides not matched to a gene: 6. Here the CDR3 DNA reads TGTGCCAGCAGTCCTCCGGGACTAGCGGGCACCGGGGAGCTGTTTTTT. The encoded protein is CASSPPGLAGTGELFF.

V usage is TRBV27 and J usage is TRBJ2-7; no definite D call. The CDR3 loop spans 12 amino acids. V lost 10 bases to trimming and J lost 1 base, with 11 bases between them. Germline V lookup: CDR1 MNHEY, CDR2 SMNVEV (reference sequence). In nucleotides, the CDR3 is TGTGCCACCCTTAGCCGATCCTACGAGCAGTACGTC. Translated: CATLSRSYEQYV.

V usage is TRBV28 and J usage is TRBJ1-3; no clear D gene. The germline V gene has CDR1 MDHEN and CDR2 SYDVKM. This CDR3 is built from 15 residues. Deletions cut 6 bases from V and 0 bases from J, with 12 bases between. In nucleotides, the CDR3 is TGTGCCAGCAGGATGGAGGGAGACTCTGGAAACACCATATATTTT. This gives the protein CASRMEGDSGNTIYF.